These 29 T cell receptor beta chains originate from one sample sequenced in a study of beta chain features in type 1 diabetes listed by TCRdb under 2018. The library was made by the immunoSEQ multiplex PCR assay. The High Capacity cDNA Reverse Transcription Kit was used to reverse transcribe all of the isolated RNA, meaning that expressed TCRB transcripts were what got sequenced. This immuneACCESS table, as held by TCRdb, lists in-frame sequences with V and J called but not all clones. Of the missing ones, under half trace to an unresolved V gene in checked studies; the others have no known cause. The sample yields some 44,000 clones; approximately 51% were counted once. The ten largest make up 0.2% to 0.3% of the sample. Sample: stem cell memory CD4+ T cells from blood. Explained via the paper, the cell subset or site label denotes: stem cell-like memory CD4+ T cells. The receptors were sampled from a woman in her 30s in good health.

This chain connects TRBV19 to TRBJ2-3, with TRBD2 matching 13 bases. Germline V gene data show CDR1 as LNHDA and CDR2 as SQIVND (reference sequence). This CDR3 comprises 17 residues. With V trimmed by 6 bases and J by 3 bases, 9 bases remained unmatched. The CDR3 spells CASRGLGTSGKTDTQYF. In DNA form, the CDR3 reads TGTGCCAGTAGAGGTCTCGGGACTAGCGGGAAAACAGATACGCAGTATTTT.

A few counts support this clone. The CDR3 coding sequence is TGTGCCTGGAGTATCCACAGGAACACTGAAGCTTTCTTT. Amino acid sequence: CAWSIHRNTEAFF. This sequence joins TRBV30 and TRBJ1-1; D not certain. Germline values: CDR1 GTSNPN, CDR2 SVGIG (reference sequence). Trimming shortened V by 2 bases and J by 1 base, and 8 bases separated the two germline ends. CDR3 length: 13 amino acids.

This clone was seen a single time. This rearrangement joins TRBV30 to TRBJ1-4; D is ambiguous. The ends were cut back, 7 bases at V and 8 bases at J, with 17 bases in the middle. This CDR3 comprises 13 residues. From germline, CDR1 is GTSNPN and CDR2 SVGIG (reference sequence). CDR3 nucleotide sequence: TGTGCCTTGAGAGGGAGGGAGGTCGAAAAACTGTTTTTT. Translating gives CALRGREVEKLFF. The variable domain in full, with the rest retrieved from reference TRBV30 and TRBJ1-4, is SQTIHQWPATLVQPVGSPLSLECTVEGTSNPNLYWYRQAAGRGLQLLFYSVGIGQISSEVPQNLSASRPQDRQFILSSKKLLLSDSGFYLCALRGREVEKLFFGSGTQLSVL.

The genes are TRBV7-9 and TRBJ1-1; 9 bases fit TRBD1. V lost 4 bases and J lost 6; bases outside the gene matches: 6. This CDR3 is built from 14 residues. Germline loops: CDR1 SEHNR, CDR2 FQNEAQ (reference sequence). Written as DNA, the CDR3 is TGTGCCAGCAGCTCACAGGGGGCTGCGTCTGAAGCTTTCTTT. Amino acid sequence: CASSSQGAASEAFF.

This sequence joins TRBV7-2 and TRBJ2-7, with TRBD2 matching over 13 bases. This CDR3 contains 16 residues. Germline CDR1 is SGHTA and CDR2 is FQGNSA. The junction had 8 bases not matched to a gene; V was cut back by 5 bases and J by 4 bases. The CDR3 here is CASSQGLAGALYEQYF. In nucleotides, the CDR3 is TGTGCCAGCAGCCAAGGACTAGCGGGAGCCTTGTACGAGCAGTACTTC.

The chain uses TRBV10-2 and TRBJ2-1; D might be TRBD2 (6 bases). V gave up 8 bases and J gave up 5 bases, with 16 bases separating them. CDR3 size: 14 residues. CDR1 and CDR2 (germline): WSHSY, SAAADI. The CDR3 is CASGGLAEDNEQFF. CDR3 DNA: TGCGCCAGCGGGGGTTTAGCGGAGGACAATGAGCAGTTCTTC.

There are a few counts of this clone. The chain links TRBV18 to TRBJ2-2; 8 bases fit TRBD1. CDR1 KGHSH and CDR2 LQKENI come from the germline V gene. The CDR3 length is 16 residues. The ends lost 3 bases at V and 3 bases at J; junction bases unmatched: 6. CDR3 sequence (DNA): TGTGCCAGCTCACCCGCATCAGGGGGCGACACCGGGGAGCTGTTTTTT. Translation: CASSPASGGDTGELFF.

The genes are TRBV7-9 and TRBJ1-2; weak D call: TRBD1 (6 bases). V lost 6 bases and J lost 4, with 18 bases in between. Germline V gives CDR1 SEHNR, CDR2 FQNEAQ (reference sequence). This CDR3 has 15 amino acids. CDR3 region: CASREGGGWVYGYTF. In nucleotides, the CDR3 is TGTGCCAGCAGAGAGGGTGGGGGCTGGGTCTATGGCTACACCTTC.

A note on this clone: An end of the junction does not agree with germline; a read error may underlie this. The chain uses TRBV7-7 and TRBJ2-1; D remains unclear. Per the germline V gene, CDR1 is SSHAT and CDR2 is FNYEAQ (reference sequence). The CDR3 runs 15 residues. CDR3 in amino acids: CASSPMTDSYNEQFF. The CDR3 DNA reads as TGTGCTAGCAGCCCAATGACTGACTCCTACAATGAGCAGTTCTTC.

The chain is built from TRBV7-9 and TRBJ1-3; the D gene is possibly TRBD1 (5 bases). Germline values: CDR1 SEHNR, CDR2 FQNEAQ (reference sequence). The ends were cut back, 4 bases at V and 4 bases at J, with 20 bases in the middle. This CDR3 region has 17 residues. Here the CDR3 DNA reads TGTGCCAGCAGCTCAAACTCGGGCAGGGCGAGAGGAAACACCATATATTTT. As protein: CASSSNSGRARGNTIYF.

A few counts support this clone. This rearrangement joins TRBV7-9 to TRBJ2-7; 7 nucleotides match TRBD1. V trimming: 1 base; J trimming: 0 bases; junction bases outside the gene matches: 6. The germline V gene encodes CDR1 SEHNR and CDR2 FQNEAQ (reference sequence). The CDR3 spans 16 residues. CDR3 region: CASSLVQQGSSYEQYF. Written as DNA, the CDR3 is TGTGCCAGCAGCTTAGTGCAACAGGGGAGCTCCTACGAGCAGTACTTC.

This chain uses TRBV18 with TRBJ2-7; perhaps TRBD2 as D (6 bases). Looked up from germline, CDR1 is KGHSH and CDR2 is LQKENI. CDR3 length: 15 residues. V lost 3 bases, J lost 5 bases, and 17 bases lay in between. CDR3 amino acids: CASSPGAAGRNEQYF. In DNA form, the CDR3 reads TGTGCCAGCTCACCGGGTGCGGCGGGAAGAAACGAGCAGTACTTC.

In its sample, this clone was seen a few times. The CDR3 loop reads CAWSGSNQPQHF. As DNA, the CDR3 is TGTGCCTGGAGCGGTAGCAATCAGCCCCAGCATTTT. The V gene is TRBV30, the J gene TRBJ1-5; D ambiguous. V was shortened by 3 bases and J by 0 bases, with 3 bases between the two germline ends. Germline V gives CDR1 GTSNPN, CDR2 SVGIG (reference sequence). This CDR3 is 12 amino acids long.

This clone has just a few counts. The CDR3: CAWSKRNEKLFF. The CDR3 DNA reads as TGTGCCTGGAGTAAGCGTAATGAAAAACTGTTTTTT. The gene calls are TRBV30 and TRBJ1-4, with D uncertain. This CDR3 region has 12 residues. V was pared by 2 bases and J by 4 bases, with 5 bases between. CDR1 and CDR2 from the germline V gene are GTSNPN and SVGIG (reference sequence).

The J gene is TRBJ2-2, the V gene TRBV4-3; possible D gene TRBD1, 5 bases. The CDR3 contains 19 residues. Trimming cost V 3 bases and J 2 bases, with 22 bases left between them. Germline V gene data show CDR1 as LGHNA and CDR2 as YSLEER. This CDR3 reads CASSHARTLRQKNTGELFF. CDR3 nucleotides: TGCGCCAGCAGCCACGCGAGGACACTCAGACAGAAAAACACCGGGGAGCTGTTTTTT.

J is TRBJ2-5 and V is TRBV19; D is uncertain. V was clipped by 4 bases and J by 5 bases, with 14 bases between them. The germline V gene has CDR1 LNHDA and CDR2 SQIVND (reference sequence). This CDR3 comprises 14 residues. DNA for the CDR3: TGTGCCAGTAGTACTAGAACCATCGGGGAGACCCAGTACTTC. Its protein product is CASSTRTIGETQYF.

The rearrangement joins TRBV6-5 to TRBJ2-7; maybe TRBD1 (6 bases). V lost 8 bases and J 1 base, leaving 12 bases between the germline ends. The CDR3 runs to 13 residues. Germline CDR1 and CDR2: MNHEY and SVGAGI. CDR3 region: CASSLRGSYEQYF. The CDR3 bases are TGTGCCAGCTCCCTCAGGGGATCCTACGAGCAGTACTTC.

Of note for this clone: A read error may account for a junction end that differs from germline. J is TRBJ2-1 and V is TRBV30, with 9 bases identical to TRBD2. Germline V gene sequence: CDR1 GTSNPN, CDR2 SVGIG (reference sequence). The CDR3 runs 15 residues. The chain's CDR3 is CARSHAGGLVNEQFF. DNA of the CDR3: TGTGCCAGGAGCCATGCGGGAGGGTTAGTAAATGAGCAGTTCTTC.

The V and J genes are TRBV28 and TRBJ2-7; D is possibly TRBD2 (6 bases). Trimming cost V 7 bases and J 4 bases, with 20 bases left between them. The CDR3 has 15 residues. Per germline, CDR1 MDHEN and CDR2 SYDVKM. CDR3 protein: CASTPKGRGTYEQYF. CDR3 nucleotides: TGTGCCAGCACTCCTAAGGGCCGGGGGACGTACGAGCAGTACTTC.

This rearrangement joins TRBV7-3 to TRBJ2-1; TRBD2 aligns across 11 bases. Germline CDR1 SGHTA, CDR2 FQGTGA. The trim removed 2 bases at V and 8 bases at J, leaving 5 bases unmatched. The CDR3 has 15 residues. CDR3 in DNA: TGTGCCAGCAGCTTACTAGCGGGAGGTATCTATGAGCAGTTCTTC. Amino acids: CASSLLAGGIYEQFF.

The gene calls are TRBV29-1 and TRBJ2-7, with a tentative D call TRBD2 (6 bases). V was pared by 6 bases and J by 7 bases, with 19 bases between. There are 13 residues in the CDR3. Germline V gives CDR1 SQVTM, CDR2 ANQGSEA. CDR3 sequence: CSVDRDFGGEQYF. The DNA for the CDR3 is TGCAGCGTCGACCGGGACTTCGGAGGGGAGCAGTACTTC.

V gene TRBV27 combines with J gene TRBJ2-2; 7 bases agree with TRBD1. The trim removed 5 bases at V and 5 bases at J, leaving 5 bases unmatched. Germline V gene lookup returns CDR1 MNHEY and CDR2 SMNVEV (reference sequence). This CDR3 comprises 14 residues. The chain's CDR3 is CASSLRGSTGELFF. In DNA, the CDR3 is TGTGCCAGCAGTCTCAGGGGGAGTACCGGGGAGCTGTTTTTT.

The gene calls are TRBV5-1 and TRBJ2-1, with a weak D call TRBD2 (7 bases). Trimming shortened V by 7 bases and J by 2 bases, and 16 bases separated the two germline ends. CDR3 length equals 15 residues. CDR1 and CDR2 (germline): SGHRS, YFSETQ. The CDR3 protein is CASHGGTRAYNEQFF. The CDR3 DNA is TGCGCCAGCCACGGGGGGACACGGGCCTACAATGAGCAGTTCTTC.

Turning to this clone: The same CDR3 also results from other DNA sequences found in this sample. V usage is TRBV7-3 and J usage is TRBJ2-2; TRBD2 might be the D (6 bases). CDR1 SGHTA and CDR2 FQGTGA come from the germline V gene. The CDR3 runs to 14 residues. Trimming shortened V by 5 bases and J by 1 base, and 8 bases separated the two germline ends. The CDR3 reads CASSPGLNTGELFF. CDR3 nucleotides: TGTGCCAGCAGCCCGGGACTGAACACCGGGGAGCTGTTTTTT.

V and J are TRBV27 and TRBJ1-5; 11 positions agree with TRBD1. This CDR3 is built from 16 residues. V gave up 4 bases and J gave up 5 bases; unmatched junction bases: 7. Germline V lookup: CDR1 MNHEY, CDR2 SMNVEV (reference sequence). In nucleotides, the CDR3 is TGTGCCAGCAGTTCCTTCGGACAGGGGGCGGATCAGCCCCAGCATTTT. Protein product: CASSSFGQGADQPQHF.

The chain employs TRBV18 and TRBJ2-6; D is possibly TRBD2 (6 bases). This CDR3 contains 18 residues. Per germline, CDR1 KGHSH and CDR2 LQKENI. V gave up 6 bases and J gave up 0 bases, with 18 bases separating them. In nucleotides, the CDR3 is TGTGCCAGCTCTCCCTGGGAGGCCCGTTCCTCTGGGGCCAACGTCCTGACTTTC. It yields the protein CASSPWEARSSGANVLTF.

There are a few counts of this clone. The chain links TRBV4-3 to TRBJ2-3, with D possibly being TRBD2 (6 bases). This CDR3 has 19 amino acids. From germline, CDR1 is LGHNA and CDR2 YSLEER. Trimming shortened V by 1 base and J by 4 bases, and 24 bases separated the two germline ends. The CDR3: CASSQGSAPGPGSADTQYF. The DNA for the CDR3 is TGCGCCAGCAGCCAAGGAAGCGCTCCGGGACCCGGGAGTGCAGATACGCAGTATTTT.

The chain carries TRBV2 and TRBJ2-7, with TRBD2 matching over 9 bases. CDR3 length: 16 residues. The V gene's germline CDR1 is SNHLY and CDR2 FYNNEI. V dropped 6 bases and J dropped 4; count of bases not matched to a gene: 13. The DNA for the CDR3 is TGTGCCAGCAGCCGATCCTTAGCGGGAGCGGATTACGAGCAGTACTTC. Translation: CASSRSLAGADYEQYF. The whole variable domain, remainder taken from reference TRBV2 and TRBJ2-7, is EPEVTQTPSHQVTQMGQEVILRCVPISNHLYFYWYRQILGQKVEFLVSFYNNEISEKSEIFDDQFSVERPDGSNFTLKIRSTKLEDSAMYFCASSRSLAGADYEQYFGPGTRLTVT.

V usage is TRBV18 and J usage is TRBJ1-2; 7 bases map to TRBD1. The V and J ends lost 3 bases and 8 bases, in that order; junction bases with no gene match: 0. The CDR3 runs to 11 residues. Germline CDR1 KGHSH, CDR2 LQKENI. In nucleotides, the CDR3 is TGTGCCAGCTCACCGGGACAGGGCTACACCTTC. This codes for CASSPGQGYTF.